The 8 T cell receptor beta chains below were found in one sample sequenced in a study of control samples from healthy donors and cancer patients. Using immunoSEQ multiplex PCR, the repertoire was profiled, and TCRdb retains in-frame clones only, with some absent. This sample has around 71,000 clones; roughly nine tenths occur once, and the top ten carry roughly 1.2%. The material sequenced was PBMCs. The receptors here all came from a woman between 50 and 59 years old with colorectal cancer.

This sequence joins TRBV5-6 and TRBJ2-5; 9 bases align to TRBD1. The CDR3 loop spans 16 amino acids. CDR1 is SGHDT and CDR2 is YYEEEE in the germline V gene. V shed 5 bases and J 5 bases; nucleotides not matched to a gene: 13. The CDR3 loop is CASRQGAGGPGETQYF. The CDR3 DNA reads TGTGCCAGCAGACAGGGGGCAGGGGGCCCTGGGGAGACCCAGTACTTC. The full variable domain, its missing parts supplied by reference TRBV5-6 and TRBJ2-5, is DAGVTQSPTHLIKTRGQQVTLRCSPKSGHDTVSWYQQALGQGPQFIFQYYEEEERQRGNFPDRFSGHQFPNYSSELNVNALLLGDSALYLCASRQGAGGPGETQYFGPGTRLLVL.

There are a few counts of this clone. The chain links TRBV21-1 to TRBJ1-5; the listed D gene, TRBD1, was not tested against the DNA. TRBV21-1 is labeled a pseudogene. CDR3 length: 18 residues. The CDR3 reads CASSKSRKGAIGNQPQHF. DNA of the CDR3: TGTGCCAGCAGCAAATCTCGGAAAGGGGCGATAGGCAATCAGCCCCAGCATTTT.

The chain combines TRBV9 with TRBJ2-3; D gene uncertain. Germline CDR1 reads SGDLS; CDR2 reads YYNGEE. This CDR3 is 15 amino acids long. V lost 0 bases and J 2 bases, leaving 10 bases between the germline ends. The CDR3 region is CASSVDQDVTDTQYF. Written as DNA, the CDR3 is TGTGCCAGCAGCGTAGATCAGGATGTCACAGATACGCAGTATTTT.

The rearrangement links TRBV7-6 to TRBJ2-1, with 15 bases identical to TRBD2. CDR1 is SGHVS, CDR2 FNYEAQ, per germline. There are 17 residues in the CDR3. The J segment lost 6 bases and the V segment lost 3 bases, leaving 6 bases of the junction unmatched. CDR3 amino acids: CASSFRTSGRAGNEQFF. The CDR3 DNA is TGTGCCAGCAGCTTTCGGACTAGCGGGAGGGCCGGCAATGAGCAGTTCTTC. The whole variable domain, remainder taken from reference TRBV7-6 and TRBJ2-1, is GAGVSQSPRYKVTKRGQDVALRCDPISGHVSLYWYRQALGQGPEFLTYFNYEAQQDKSGLPNDRFSAERPEGSISTLTIQRTEQRDSAMYRCASSFRTSGRAGNEQFFGPGTRLTVL.

The chain has TRBV3-1 (or the pseudogene TRBV3-2) and TRBJ1-1; 8 bases line up with TRBD1. The V gene end was trimmed by 5 bases and the J gene end by 4 bases; junction bases not matched to a gene: 9. CDR1 LGHDT and CDR2 YNNKEL come from the germline V gene (reference sequence). The CDR3 extends over 15 amino acids. The CDR3 DNA reads TGTGCCAGCAGCAAACCGACAGGGGCGGGCACTGAAGCTTTCTTT. Residues: CASSKPTGAGTEAFF.

The chain couples TRBV6-5 to TRBJ1-2, with a possible D match to TRBD1 (5 bases). Per germline, CDR1 MNHEY and CDR2 SVGAGI. V dropped 6 bases and J dropped 4 bases, with 18 bases sitting between them. CDR3 length: 15 residues. CDR3 protein: CASSPERGIAYGYTF. The CDR3 DNA follows: TGTGCCAGCAGCCCCGAGAGGGGCATAGCCTATGGCTACACCTTC.

The gene calls are TRBV19 and TRBJ2-2, with D hard to call. This CDR3 contains 14 residues. Germline V gene data show CDR1 as LNHDA and CDR2 as SQIVND (reference sequence). Trimming removed 2 bases at V and 1 base at J, with 5 bases between. In DNA, the CDR3 is TGTGCCAGTAGTATAAGACGGAACACCGGGGAGCTGTTTTTT. Its protein is CASSIRRNTGELFF.

V gene TRBV3-1 (or the pseudogene TRBV3-2) combines with J gene TRBJ2-7; perhaps TRBD2 as D (5 bases). V was pared by 0 bases and J by 5 bases, with 14 bases between. CDR1 and CDR2 (germline): LGHDT, YNNKEL (reference sequence). This CDR3 has 15 residues. CDR3 residues: CASSQDPGYGDEQYF. In DNA, the CDR3 is TGTGCCAGCAGCCAAGATCCCGGGTACGGGGACGAGCAGTACTTC.